The present T cell receptor (beta chain) was sequenced within a study of cytomegalovirus exposure and HLA in healthy donors. The germline V gene encodes CDR1 SQVTM and CDR2 ANQGSEA. V lost 3 bases and J lost 4; bases outside the gene matches: 9. CDR3 length: 16 amino acids. It was with 60 Vbeta and 13 Jbeta primers that the PCR ran. The repertoire was sequenced with immunoSEQ multiplex PCR; TCRdb's copy has only in-frame clones and lacks some. Among under 200,000 clones listed, 78% were seen once. The specimen was PBMCs. The sequence derives from a woman under 40 in good health and CMV-seropositive. The chain combines TRBV29-1 with TRBJ2-1, with 10 bases fitting TRBD2. Written as DNA, the CDR3 is TGCAGCGTTGAGGGGCTAGCGGGAGCGCTGTACAATGAGCAGTTCTTC. Translation: CSVEGLAGALYNEQFF.